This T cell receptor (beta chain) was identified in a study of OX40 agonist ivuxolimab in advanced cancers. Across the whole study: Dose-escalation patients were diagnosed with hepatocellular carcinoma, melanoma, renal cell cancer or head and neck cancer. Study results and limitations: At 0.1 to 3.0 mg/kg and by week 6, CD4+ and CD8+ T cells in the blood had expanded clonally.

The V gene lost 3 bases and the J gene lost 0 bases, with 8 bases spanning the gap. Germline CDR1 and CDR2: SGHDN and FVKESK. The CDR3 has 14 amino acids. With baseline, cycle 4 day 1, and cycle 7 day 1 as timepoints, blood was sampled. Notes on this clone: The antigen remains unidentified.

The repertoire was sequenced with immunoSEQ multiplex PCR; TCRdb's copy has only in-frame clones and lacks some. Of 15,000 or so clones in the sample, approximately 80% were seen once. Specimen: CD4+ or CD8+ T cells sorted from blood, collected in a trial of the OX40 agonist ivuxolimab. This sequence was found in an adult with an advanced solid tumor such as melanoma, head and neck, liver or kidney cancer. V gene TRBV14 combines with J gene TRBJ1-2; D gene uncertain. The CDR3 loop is CASSHTGANYGYTF. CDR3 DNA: TGTGCCAGCAGCCACACGGGCGCTAACTATGGCTACACCTTC.